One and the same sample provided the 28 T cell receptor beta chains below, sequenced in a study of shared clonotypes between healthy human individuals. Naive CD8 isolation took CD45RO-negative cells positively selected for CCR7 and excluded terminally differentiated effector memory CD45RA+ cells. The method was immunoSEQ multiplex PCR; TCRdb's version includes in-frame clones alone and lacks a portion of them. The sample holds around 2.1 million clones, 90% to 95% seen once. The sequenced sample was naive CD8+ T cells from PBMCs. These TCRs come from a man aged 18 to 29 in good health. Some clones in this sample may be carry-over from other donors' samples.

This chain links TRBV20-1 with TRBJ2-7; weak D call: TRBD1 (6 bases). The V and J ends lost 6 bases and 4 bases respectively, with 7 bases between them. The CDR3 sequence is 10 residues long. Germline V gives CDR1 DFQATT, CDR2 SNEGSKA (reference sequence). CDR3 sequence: CSAGQYEQYF. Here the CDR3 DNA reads TGCAGTGCCGGACAGTACGAGCAGTACTTC.

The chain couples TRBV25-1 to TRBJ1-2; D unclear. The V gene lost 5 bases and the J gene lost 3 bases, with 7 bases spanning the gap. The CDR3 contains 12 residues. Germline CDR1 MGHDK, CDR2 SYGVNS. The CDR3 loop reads CASSRQDYGYTF. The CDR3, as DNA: TGTGCCAGCAGTCGCCAGGACTATGGCTACACCTTC.

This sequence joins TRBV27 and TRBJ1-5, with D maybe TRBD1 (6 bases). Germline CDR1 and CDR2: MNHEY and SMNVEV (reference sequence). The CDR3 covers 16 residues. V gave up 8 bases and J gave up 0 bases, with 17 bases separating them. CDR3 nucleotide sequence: TGTGCCAGCGCCCCGCTGAAGGGGGGTAGCAATCAGCCCCAGCATTTT. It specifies CASAPLKGGSNQPQHF.

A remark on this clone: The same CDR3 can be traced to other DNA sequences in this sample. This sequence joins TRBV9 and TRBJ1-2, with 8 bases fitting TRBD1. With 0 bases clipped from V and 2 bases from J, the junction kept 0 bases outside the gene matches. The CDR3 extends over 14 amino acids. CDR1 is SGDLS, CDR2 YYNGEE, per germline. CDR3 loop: CASSVAGGNYGYTF. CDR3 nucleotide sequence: TGTGCCAGCAGCGTAGCAGGGGGCAACTATGGCTACACCTTC.

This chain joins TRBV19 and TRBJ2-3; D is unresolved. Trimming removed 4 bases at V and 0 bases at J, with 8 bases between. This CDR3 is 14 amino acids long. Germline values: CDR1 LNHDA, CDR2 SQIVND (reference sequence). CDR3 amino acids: CASSTDSSTDTQYF. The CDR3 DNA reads TGTGCCAGTAGTACCGATTCCAGCACAGATACGCAGTATTTT.

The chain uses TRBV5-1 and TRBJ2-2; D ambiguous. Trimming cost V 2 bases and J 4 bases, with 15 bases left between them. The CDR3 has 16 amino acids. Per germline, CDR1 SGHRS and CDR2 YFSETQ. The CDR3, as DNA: TGCGCCAGCAGCTTTTTCAGAACCGCAATCACCGGGGAGCTGTTTTTT. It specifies CASSFFRTAITGELFF.

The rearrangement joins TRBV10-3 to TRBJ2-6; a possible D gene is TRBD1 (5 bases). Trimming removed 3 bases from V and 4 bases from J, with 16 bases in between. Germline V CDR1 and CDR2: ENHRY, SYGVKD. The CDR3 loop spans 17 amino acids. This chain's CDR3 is CAISDPGKNSGANVLTF. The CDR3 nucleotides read TGTGCCATCAGTGACCCAGGGAAAAACTCCGGGGCCAACGTCCTGACTTTC.

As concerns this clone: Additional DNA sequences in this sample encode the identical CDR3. This CDR3 reads CATSRGGNSGNTIYF. The CDR3 nucleotides read TGTGCCACCAGCAGAGGGGGCAACTCTGGAAACACCATATATTTT. The chain joins TRBV15 to TRBJ1-3, with a tentative D call TRBD1 (5 bases). In germline, CDR1 is LNHNV, CDR2 YYDKDF (reference sequence). V was pared by 1 base and J by 0 bases, with 7 bases between. The CDR3 is 15 residues long.

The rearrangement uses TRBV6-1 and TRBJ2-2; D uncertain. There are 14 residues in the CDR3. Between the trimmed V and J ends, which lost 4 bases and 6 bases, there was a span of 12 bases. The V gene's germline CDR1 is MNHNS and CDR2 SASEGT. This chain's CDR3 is CASSVARSAGELFF. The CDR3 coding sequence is TGTGCCAGCAGTGTGGCTAGATCGGCCGGGGAGCTGTTTTTT.

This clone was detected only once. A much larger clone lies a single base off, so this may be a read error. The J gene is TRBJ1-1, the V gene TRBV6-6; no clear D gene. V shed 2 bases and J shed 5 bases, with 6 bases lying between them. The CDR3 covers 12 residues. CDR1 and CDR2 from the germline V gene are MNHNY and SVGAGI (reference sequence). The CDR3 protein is CASSYGKTEAFF. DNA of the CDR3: TGTGCCAGCAGTTACGGGAAGACTGAAGCTTTCTTT.

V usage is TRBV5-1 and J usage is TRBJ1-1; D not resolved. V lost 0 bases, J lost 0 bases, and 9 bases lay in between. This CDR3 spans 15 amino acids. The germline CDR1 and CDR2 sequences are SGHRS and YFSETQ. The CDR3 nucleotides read TGCGCCAGCAGCTTGGGTGACTCGGTGAACACTGAAGCTTTCTTT. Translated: CASSLGDSVNTEAFF.

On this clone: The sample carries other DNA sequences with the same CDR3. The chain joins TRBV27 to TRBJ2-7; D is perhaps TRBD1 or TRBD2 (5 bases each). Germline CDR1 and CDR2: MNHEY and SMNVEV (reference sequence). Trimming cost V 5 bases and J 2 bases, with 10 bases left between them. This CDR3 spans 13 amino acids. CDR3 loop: CASSPRGAYEQYF. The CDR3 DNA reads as TGTGCCAGCAGTCCACGAGGGGCCTACGAGCAGTACTTC.

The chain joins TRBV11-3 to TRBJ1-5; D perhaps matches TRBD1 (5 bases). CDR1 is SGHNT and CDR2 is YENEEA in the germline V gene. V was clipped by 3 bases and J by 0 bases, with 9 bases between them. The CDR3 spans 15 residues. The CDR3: CASSLRGDSNQPQHF. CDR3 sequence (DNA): TGTGCCAGCAGCTTGCGGGGGGATAGCAATCAGCCCCAGCATTTT.

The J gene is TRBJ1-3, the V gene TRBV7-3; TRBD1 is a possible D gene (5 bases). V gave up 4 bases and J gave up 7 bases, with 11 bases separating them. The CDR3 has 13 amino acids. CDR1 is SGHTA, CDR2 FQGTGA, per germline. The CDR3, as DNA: TGTGCCAGCAGCTACGGACATCCTAACACCATATATTTT. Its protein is CASSYGHPNTIYF.

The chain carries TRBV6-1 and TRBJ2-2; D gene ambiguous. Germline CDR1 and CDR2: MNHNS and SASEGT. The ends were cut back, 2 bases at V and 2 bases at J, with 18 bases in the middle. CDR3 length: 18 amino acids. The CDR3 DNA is TGTGCCAGCAGTGAAAATGCAGCCCTTATCACTAACACCGGGGAGCTGTTTTTT. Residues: CASSENAALITNTGELFF.

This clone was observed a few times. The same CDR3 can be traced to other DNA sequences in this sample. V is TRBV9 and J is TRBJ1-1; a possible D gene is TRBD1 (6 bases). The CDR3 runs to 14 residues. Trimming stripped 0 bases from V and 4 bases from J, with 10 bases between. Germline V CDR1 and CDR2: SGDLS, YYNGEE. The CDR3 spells CASSVEDRATEAFF. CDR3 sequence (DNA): TGTGCCAGCAGCGTAGAGGACAGAGCCACTGAAGCTTTCTTT.

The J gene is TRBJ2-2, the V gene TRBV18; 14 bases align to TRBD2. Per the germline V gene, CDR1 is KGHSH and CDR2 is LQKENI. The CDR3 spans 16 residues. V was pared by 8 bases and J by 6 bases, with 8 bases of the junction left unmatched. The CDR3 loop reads CASPHQGLAGAGELFF. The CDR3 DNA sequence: TGTGCCAGCCCACACCAGGGACTAGCGGGAGCCGGGGAGCTGTTTTTT.

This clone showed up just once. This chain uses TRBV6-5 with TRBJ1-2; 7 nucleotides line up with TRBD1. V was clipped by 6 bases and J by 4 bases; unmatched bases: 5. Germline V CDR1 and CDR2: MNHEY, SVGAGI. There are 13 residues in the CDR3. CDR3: CASSQGQTYGYTF. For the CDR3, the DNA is TGTGCCAGCAGCCAGGGACAGACCTATGGCTACACCTTC.

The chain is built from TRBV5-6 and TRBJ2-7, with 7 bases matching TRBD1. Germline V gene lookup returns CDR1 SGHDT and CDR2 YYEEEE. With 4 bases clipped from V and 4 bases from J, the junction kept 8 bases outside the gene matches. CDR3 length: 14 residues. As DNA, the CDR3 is TGTGCCAGCAGCGCGGACAGGTCCCCTTACGAGCAGTACTTC. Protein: CASSADRSPYEQYF.

The CDR3 coding sequence is TGTGCCAGCAGCTTAGGGCCACAGACCCCTCGGTACTTC. Translating gives CASSLGPQTPRYF. The chain joins TRBV7-9 to TRBJ2-5; D unresolved. CDR3 length: 13 residues. The V gene's germline CDR1 is SEHNR and CDR2 FQNEAQ (reference sequence). The V and J ends lost 1 base and 13 bases respectively, with 16 bases between them. Filled out from reference TRBV7-9 and TRBJ2-5, the complete variable domain reads DTGVSQNPRHKITKRGQNVTFRCDPISEHNRLYWYRQTLGQGPEFLTYFQNEAQLEKSRLLSDRFSAERPKGSFSTLEIQRTEQGDSAMYLCASSLGPQTPRYFGPGTRLLVL.

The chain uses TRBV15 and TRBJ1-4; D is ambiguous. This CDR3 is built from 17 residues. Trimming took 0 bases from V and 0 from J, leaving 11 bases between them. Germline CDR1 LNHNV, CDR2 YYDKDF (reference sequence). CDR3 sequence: CATSRDHRRATNEKLFF. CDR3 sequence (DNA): TGTGCCACCAGCAGAGATCATCGACGGGCAACTAATGAAAAACTGTTTTTT.

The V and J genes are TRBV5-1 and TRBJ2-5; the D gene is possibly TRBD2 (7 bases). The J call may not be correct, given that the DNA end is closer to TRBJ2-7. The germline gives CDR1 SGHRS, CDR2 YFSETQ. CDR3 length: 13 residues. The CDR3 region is CASSFGRGYEQYF. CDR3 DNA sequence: TGCGCCAGCAGCTTTGGGAGGGGGTACGAGCAGTACTTC.

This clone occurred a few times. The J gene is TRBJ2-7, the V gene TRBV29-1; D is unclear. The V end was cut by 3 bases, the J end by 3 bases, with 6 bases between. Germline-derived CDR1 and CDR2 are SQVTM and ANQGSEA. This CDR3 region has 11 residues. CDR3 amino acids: CSVEFLYEQYF. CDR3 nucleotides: TGCAGCGTTGAGTTCCTCTACGAGCAGTACTTC.

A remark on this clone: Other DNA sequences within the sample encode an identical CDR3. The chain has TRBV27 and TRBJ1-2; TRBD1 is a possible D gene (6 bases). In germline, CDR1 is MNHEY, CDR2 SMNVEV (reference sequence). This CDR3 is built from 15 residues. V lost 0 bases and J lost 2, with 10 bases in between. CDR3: CASSLSGGANYGYTF. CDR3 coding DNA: TGTGCCAGCAGTTTATCCGGGGGGGCGAACTATGGCTACACCTTC.

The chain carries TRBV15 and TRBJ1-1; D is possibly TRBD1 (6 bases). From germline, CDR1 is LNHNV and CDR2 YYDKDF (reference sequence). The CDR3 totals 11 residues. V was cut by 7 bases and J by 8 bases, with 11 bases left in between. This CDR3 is CATTRGAEAFF. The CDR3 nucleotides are TGTGCCACCACCCGGGGGGCGGAAGCTTTCTTT.

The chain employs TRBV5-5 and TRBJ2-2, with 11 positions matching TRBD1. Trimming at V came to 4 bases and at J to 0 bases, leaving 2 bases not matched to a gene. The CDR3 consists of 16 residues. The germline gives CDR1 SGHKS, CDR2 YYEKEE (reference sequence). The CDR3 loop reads CASSPGQGANTGELFF. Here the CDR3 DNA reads TGTGCCAGCAGCCCGGGACAGGGGGCGAACACCGGGGAGCTGTTTTTT.

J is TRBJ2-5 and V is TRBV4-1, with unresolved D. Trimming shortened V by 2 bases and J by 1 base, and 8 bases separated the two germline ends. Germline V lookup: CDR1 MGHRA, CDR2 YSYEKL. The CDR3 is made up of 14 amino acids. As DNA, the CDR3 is TGCGCCAGCAGCCAAATGGCGGCCCAAGAGACCCAGTACTTC. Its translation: CASSQMAAQETQYF.

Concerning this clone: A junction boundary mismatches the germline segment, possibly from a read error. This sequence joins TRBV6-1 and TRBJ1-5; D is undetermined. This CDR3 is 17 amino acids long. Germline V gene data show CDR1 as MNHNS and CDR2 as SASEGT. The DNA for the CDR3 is TGTGCCAGTAGTGAAGGCCGCAGCATCCTTAGCAATCAGCCCCAGCATTTT. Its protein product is CASSEGRSILSNQPQHF.